This T cell receptor (beta chain) was recorded in a study of T-cell memory formation after mild COVID-19. On the study more broadly: TCR clustering was largely donor specific. Findings and limits, study-wide: Shrinking CD4+ clones resided mostly in CM and EM, and CD8+ ones in EMRA. Later expanders leaned toward CD4+, whereas clones contracting from day 15 to 85 were balanced CD4/CD8.

The TCR alpha and TCR beta cDNA libraries, bearing sample barcodes and UMIs, were generated by 5'RACE using constant-segment primers. A single record per CDR3 protein comes from TCRdb applying MiXCR to the 5' RACE reads. The sample shows around 55,000 distinct CDR3 sequences, more than 8% of them seen only once. The CDR3 is 14 amino acids. V dropped 0 bases and J dropped 2 bases, with 9 bases sitting between them. Germline loops: CDR1 SGHRS, CDR2 YFSETQ. This clonotype was seen many times. Its antigen is still unknown. The specimen sequenced was PBMCs or a T cell subset sorted from them (not recorded which). V and J are TRBV5-1 and TRBJ2-7; D remains ambiguous. This TCR derives from a man aged 18 to 29 who had mild COVID-19 (a few samples of this study predate the infection). Cell type and time point are not known. CDR3 sequence reads: CASSLGQVTYEQYF. CDR3 nucleotides: TGCGCCAGCAGCTTGGGCCAGGTAACCTACGAGCAGTACTTC.